Presented here are 9 T cell receptor beta chains from one specimen sequenced in a study of blood T cell repertoires in COVID-19. Here immunoSEQ multiplex PCR was the method, and the copy in TCRdb shows in-frame clones only, minus some. The data contain roughly 460,000 clones, 70% to 90% of them singletons. Sequences were obtained from peripheral blood. These receptors all come from a man between 18 and 35 years old with COVID-19, enrolled during active disease.

This chain uses TRBV6-5 with TRBJ1-6, with 8 positions matching TRBD1. This CDR3 has 15 residues. From germline, CDR1 is MNHEY and CDR2 SVGAGI. Trimming cost V 6 bases and J 2 bases; bases outside gene matches: 3. DNA for the CDR3: TGTGCCAGCAGCGGACAGGGAACCTATAATTCACCCCTCCACTTT. Translation: CASSGQGTYNSPLHF.

V is TRBV13 and J is TRBJ1-1, with D hard to call. The germline gives CDR1 PRHDT, CDR2 FYEKMQ (reference sequence). The CDR3 consists of 10 residues. Trimming removed 4 bases at V and 6 bases at J, with 3 bases between. The CDR3 nucleotides read TGTGCCAGCAGCTCCTCTGAAGCTTTCTTT. The encoded protein is CASSSSEAFF.

The chain employs TRBV11-1 and TRBJ2-3; 8 bases match TRBD1. The trim removed 2 bases at V and 2 bases at J, leaving 6 bases unmatched. This CDR3 spans 16 amino acids. Per the germline V gene, CDR1 is SGHAT and CDR2 is FQDESV (reference sequence). This CDR3 reads CASSLSATGATDTQYF. CDR3 DNA: TGTGCCAGCAGCTTATCGGCGACAGGGGCCACAGATACGCAGTATTTT. Full variable domain (missing parts from reference TRBV11-1 and TRBJ2-3): EAEVAQSPRYKITEKSQAVAFWCDPISGHATLYWYRQILGQGPELLVQFQDESVVDDSQLPKDRFSAERLKGVDSTLKIQPAELGDSAMYLCASSLSATGATDTQYFGPGTRLTVL.

This sequence joins TRBV11-2 and TRBJ1-5; D is unclear. Germline V gene lookup returns CDR1 SGHAT and CDR2 FQNNGV. V was cut by 5 bases and J by 2 bases, with 10 bases left in between. The CDR3 is 14 residues long. The CDR3 DNA reads TGTGCCAGCAGCCGAGACACCGGCAATCAGCCCCAGCATTTT. Translating gives CASSRDTGNQPQHF.

The V gene is TRBV24-1, the J gene TRBJ2-5, with D possibly TRBD1 on 6 matching bases. The V end lost 1 base, the J end lost 4 bases, and 18 bases lay between the germline ends. Germline V gene data show CDR1 as KGHDR and CDR2 as SFDVKD. This CDR3 comprises 17 residues. CDR3 bases: TGTGCCACCAGTGATTTCTCCGGGACACCCCGGGGAGAGACCCAGTACTTC. Amino acid sequence: CATSDFSGTPRGETQYF.

The rearrangement uses TRBV3-1 (or the pseudogene TRBV3-2) and TRBJ2-6; 9 bases agree with TRBD1. Trimming took 3 bases from V and 1 from J; bases not matched to a gene: 13. Germline V CDR1 and CDR2: LGHDT, YNNKEL (reference sequence). The CDR3 runs to 20 residues. For the CDR3, the DNA is TGTGCCAGCAGCCAGGAACCGGGACAGGGAGGGGGATCTGGGGCCAACGTCCTGACTTTC. Amino acids: CASSQEPGQGGGSGANVLTF.

The V call is TRBV19, the J call TRBJ2-1; 12 bases are a match to TRBD2. CDR3 length: 14 residues. V lost 5 bases to trimming and J lost 7 bases; unmatched junction nucleotides: 3. Per the germline V gene, CDR1 is LNHDA and CDR2 is SQIVND (reference sequence). The CDR3 DNA is TGTGCCAGTAGTCAGACTAGCGGGGGAAATGAGCAGTTCTTC. Translated, it gives CASSQTSGGNEQFF. Drawing the rest from reference TRBV19 and TRBJ2-1, the complete variable domain is DGGITQSPKYLFRKEGQNVTLSCEQNLNHDAMYWYRQDPGQGLRLIYYSQIVNDFQKGDIAEGYSVSREKKESFPLTVTSAQKNPTAFYLCASSQTSGGNEQFFGPGTRLTVL.

The chain couples TRBV2 to TRBJ2-6; D gene uncertain. The CDR3 has 17 amino acids. The germline V and J ends were trimmed by 3 bases and 4 bases, with 16 bases remaining between them. Germline V lookup: CDR1 SNHLY, CDR2 FYNNEI. CDR3 DNA sequence: TGTGCCAGCAGTGATTGGAGTGCCGCGCTCGGGGCCAACGTCCTGACTTTC. Residues: CASSDWSAALGANVLTF.

The CDR3 protein is CASSAVRTDTQYF. The CDR3 DNA is TGCGCCAGCAGCGCGGTGAGAACAGATACGCAGTATTTT. The V call is TRBV10-2, the J call TRBJ2-3, with D hard to call. CDR3 length: 13 residues. The germline V gene has CDR1 WSHSY and CDR2 SAAADI. V shed 6 bases and J shed 3 bases, with 10 bases lying between them.